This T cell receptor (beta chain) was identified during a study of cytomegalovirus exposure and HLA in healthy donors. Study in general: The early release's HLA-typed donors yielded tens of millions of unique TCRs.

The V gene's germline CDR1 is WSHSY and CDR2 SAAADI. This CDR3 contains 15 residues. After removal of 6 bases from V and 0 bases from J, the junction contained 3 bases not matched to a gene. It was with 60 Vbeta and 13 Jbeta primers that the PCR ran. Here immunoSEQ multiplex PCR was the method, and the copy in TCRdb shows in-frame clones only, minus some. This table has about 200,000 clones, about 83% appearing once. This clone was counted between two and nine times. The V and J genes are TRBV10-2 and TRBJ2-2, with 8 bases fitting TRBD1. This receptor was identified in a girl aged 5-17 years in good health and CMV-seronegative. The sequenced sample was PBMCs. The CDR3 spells CASRKDRANTGELFF. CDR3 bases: TGCGCCAGCAGGAAGGACAGGGCGAACACCGGGGAGCTGTTTTTT.